This record concerns one TCR beta chain sequence. The V gene's germline CDR1 is ENHRY and CDR2 SYGVKD. CDR3 size: 12 residues. V was trimmed by 8 bases and J by 4 bases, leaving 11 bases between them. The data originate from a study of blood T cell repertoires in COVID-19. As for the study in general: Nucleic acid was either cDNA or gDNA, and it came from T cells, B-cell-depleted T cells, or PBMCs.

Generated by immunoSEQ multiplex PCR, the TCRdb table keeps only in-frame clones and is missing some. The data contain more than 150,000 clones, approximately 80% of them singletons. Sequences were obtained from PBMCs or T cells enriched from blood (not recorded which). The receptor was derived from a man aged 55 to 69 who had been exposed to COVID-19. The chain combines TRBV10-3 with TRBJ1-2, with D possibly TRBD1 on 6 matching bases. The CDR3 DNA reads TGTGCCATCTTAAGAGGGGGCTATGGCTACACCTTC. This gives the protein CAILRGGYGYTF.